What follows are 25 T cell receptor beta chains derived from one specimen sequenced in a study of response to subunit inactivated influenza vaccine. Each CDR3 protein gets one entry after TCRdb re-called the RT-PCR reads with MiXCR. The sample lists 700,000 to 900,000 distinct CDR3 sequences, approximately 22% occurring once. The sequencing here drew on PBMCs from blood, taken 4 to 6 days after vaccination. These receptors came from a man aged 45-65 years who received an inactivated influenza vaccine.

V gene TRBV24-1 combines with J gene TRBJ2-1; no definite D call. The germline V and J ends were trimmed by 3 bases and 3 bases, with 26 bases remaining between them. The V gene's germline CDR1 is KGHDR and CDR2 SFDVKD. The CDR3 consists of 20 residues. Here the CDR3 DNA reads TGTGCCACCAGTGATGACCGCGGTTTGGAAGTGGGCCGTCTCTACAATGAGCAGTTCTTC. Its protein product is CATSDDRGLEVGRLYNEQFF.

This clonotype has only a few counts. Here the CDR3 DNA reads TGTGCCACCAGTGAGGGTCCCACTGAAGCTTTCTTT. Translation gives CATSEGPTEAFF. The chain carries TRBV24-1 and TRBJ1-1; D ambiguous. Trimming cost V 4 bases and J 4 bases, with 6 bases left between them. The CDR3 loop spans 12 amino acids. Germline CDR1 and CDR2: KGHDR and SFDVKD.

A few counts support this clonotype. V is TRBV20-1 and J is TRBJ2-1, with 10 bases aligning to TRBD2. Germline V gene lookup returns CDR1 DFQATT and CDR2 SNEGSKA (reference sequence). The CDR3 is made up of 20 amino acids. V shed 2 bases, J shed 4 bases, and the junction held 20 bases outside the gene matches. The CDR3 bases are TGCAGTGCTAGAAGAGATTACCTTAGCGGGAGGACCCAGCTGTACAATGAGCAGTTCTTC. It is translated as CSARRDYLSGRTQLYNEQFF.

The chain carries TRBV5-1 and TRBJ2-1; 8 bases agree with TRBD2. V gave up 0 bases and J gave up 2 bases; unmatched junction bases: 16. The CDR3 runs to 20 residues. CDR1 is SGHRS and CDR2 is YFSETQ in the germline V gene. CDR3 sequence (DNA): TGCGCCAGCAGCTTGGAGAGGAAATTAGCGGGATTTTCCCCCTACAATGAGCAGTTCTTC. It yields the protein CASSLERKLAGFSPYNEQFF. Full variable domain (missing parts from reference TRBV5-1 and TRBJ2-1): KAGVTQTPRYLIKTRGQQVTLSCSPISGHRSVSWYQQTPGQGLQFLFEYFSETQRNKGNFPGRFSGRQFSNSRSEMNVSTLELGDSALYLCASSLERKLAGFSPYNEQFFGPGTRLTVL.

The rearrangement uses TRBV29-1 and TRBJ1-1, with D maybe TRBD1 (5 bases). V dropped 5 bases and J dropped 5 bases, with 12 bases sitting between them. The CDR3 totals 12 residues. Germline CDR1 reads SQVTM; CDR2 reads ANQGSEA. CDR3 sequence: CSVTRGRTEAFF. DNA for the CDR3: TGCAGCGTTACAAGGGGCCGTACTGAAGCTTTCTTT.

This clonotype was observed a few times. CDR3 coding DNA: TGTGCCAGCAGCACAACTAGCGGGGGGCAACAAGAGACCCAGTACTTC. Its translation: CASSTTSGGQQETQYF. J is TRBJ2-5 and V is TRBV5-6, with 12 bases aligning to TRBD2. In germline, CDR1 is SGHDT, CDR2 YYEEEE. J lost 2 bases, V lost 4 bases, and 6 bases had no gene match. The CDR3 length is 16 residues. Combining the CDR3 with reference TRBV5-6 and TRBJ2-5 gives the whole variable domain DAGVTQSPTHLIKTRGQQVTLRCSPKSGHDTVSWYQQALGQGPQFIFQYYEEEERQRGNFPDRFSGHQFPNYSSELNVNALLLGDSALYLCASSTTSGGQQETQYFGPGTRLLVL.

In nucleotides, the CDR3 is TGTGCCATCAGCCCCGGGGGCGCGAACGAGCAGTACTTC. Translation gives CAISPGGANEQYF. The chain is built from TRBV28 and TRBJ2-7; D is perhaps TRBD1 or TRBD2 (6 bases each). V was shortened by 10 bases and J by 5 bases, with 18 bases between the two germline ends. The germline V gene encodes CDR1 MDHEN and CDR2 SYDVKM. The CDR3 is made up of 13 amino acids.

The V call is TRBV20-1, the J call TRBJ2-3, with 9 bases aligning to TRBD2. This CDR3 contains 14 residues. CDR1 and CDR2 (germline): DFQATT, SNEGSKA (reference sequence). V shed 4 bases, J shed 5 bases, and the junction held 7 bases outside the gene matches. The CDR3 loop is CSATSRGGQDTQYF. Here the CDR3 DNA reads TGCAGTGCTACTTCGCGGGGGGGCCAAGATACGCAGTATTTT.

The chain has TRBV6-5 and TRBJ2-5; 7 bases align to TRBD1. The germline gives CDR1 MNHEY, CDR2 SVGAGI. The CDR3 spans 15 residues. J gave up 0 bases and V 4 bases, and 5 bases lay outside the gene matches. CDR3 loop: CASSSGQWYQETQYF. Here the CDR3 DNA reads TGTGCCAGCAGTTCGGGACAGTGGTACCAAGAGACCCAGTACTTC.

This sequence joins TRBV7-2 and TRBJ2-1; D unresolved. Germline V gene lookup returns CDR1 SGHTA and CDR2 FQGNSA. The ends were cut back, 1 base at V and 8 bases at J, with 9 bases in the middle. CDR3 length: 13 residues. CDR3 bases: TGTGCCAGCAGCTTAGTGGGGTGGGATGAGCAGTTCTTC. Protein: CASSLVGWDEQFF.

V usage is TRBV7-2 and J usage is TRBJ2-1; D is possibly TRBD2 (5 bases). Germline CDR1 SGHTA, CDR2 FQGNSA. The CDR3 loop spans 15 amino acids. The V end was cut by 7 bases, the J end by 6 bases, with 19 bases between. This chain's CDR3 is CASNRRVLAFNEQFF. CDR3 bases: TGTGCCAGCAACCGTCGGGTCCTAGCTTTCAATGAGCAGTTCTTC.

This clonotype was seen many times. V is TRBV12-3 or TRBV12-4 and J is TRBJ2-3; 9 bases fit TRBD2. The CDR3 contains 15 residues. V lost 5 bases, J lost 2 bases, and 5 bases stayed unmatched. The CDR3 region is CASSMSGGYTDTQYF. The CDR3 nucleotides are TGTGCCAGCAGTATGAGCGGGGGGTACACAGATACGCAGTATTTT.

This chain uses TRBV15 with TRBJ2-1, with D maybe TRBD1 (6 bases). V lost 3 bases and J lost 9, with 9 bases in between. The CDR3 extends over 12 amino acids. From germline, CDR1 is LNHNV and CDR2 YYDKDF (reference sequence). The CDR3 is CATSRSRGEQFF. The CDR3 DNA reads TGTGCCACCAGCAGGTCCAGGGGTGAGCAGTTCTTC.

In this sample, this clonotype turned up a few times. CDR3 sequence (DNA): TGCGCCAGCAGCTTTCGGGGGGCCACAGATACGCAGTATTTT. This gives the protein CASSFRGATDTQYF. The chain has TRBV5-1 and TRBJ2-3; the D gene is possibly TRBD2 (7 bases). The CDR3 loop spans 14 amino acids. Germline CDR1 and CDR2: SGHRS and YFSETQ. The V and J ends lost 2 bases and 2 bases respectively, with 9 bases between them.

The CDR3 DNA sequence: TGCGCCAGCAGCCAACCGGGGTTGAAGTACCAAGAGACCCAGTACTTC. Translating it yields CASSQPGLKYQETQYF. V usage is TRBV4-1 and J usage is TRBJ2-5; maybe TRBD2 (5 bases). The germline V and J ends were trimmed by 2 bases and 0 bases, with 13 bases remaining between them. This CDR3 comprises 16 residues. CDR1 is MGHRA and CDR2 is YSYEKL in the germline V gene.

This clonotype was seen only a few times. This chain links TRBV2 with TRBJ1-1, with D perhaps matching TRBD1 (5 bases). This CDR3 contains 13 residues. Looked up from germline, CDR1 is SNHLY and CDR2 is FYNNEI. V lost 4 bases to trimming and J lost 0 bases, with 6 bases between them. The CDR3 region has the DNA TGTGCCAGCAGTGGGGGACTGAACACTGAAGCTTTCTTT. This gives the protein CASSGGLNTEAFF.

This clonotype has a count of ten or more. V usage is TRBV5-1 and J usage is TRBJ2-3; D is possibly TRBD2 (7 bases). The length of the CDR3 is 17 residues. Trimming pared 0 bases from V and 5 bases from J, leaving 19 bases between. Germline assignment: CDR1 SGHRS and CDR2 YFSETQ. CDR3 protein: CASSLALLGGPQDTQYF. The CDR3 bases are TGCGCCAGCAGCTTGGCCCTACTGGGGGGGCCACAAGATACGCAGTATTTT. Filled out from reference TRBV5-1 and TRBJ2-3, the complete variable domain reads KAGVTQTPRYLIKTRGQQVTLSCSPISGHRSVSWYQQTPGQGLQFLFEYFSETQRNKGNFPGRFSGRQFSNSRSEMNVSTLELGDSALYLCASSLALLGGPQDTQYFGPGTRLTVL.

This clonotype was counted between two and nine times. The V gene is TRBV6-2 or TRBV6-3, the J gene TRBJ2-7; D is possibly TRBD1 (5 bases). This CDR3 comprises 14 residues. Germline CDR1 and CDR2: MNHEY and SVGEGT. The V gene lost 8 bases and the J gene lost 2 bases, with 16 bases spanning the gap. The CDR3 reads CASGSRSRAYEQYF. The CDR3 coding sequence is TGTGCCAGCGGGTCGAGGTCCAGGGCCTACGAGCAGTACTTC.

This clonotype has a single count. The chain combines TRBV12-3 or TRBV12-4 with TRBJ2-7; maybe TRBD1 (6 bases). The CDR3 is 13 residues long. Trimming took off 6 bases at V and 6 bases at J, with 15 bases between the two ends. The CDR3 coding sequence is TGTGCCAGCAGAGACCCAGGGGTCCCCGAGCAGTACTTC. It yields the protein CASRDPGVPEQYF.

V usage is TRBV20-1 and J usage is TRBJ2-5; D call uncertain. Trimming stripped 7 bases from V and 9 bases from J, with 6 bases between. CDR3 length: 8 residues. Per the germline V gene, CDR1 is DFQATT and CDR2 is SNEGSKA (reference sequence). CDR3 in DNA: TGCAGTGTTAAGGCCCAGTACTTC. Encoded protein: CSVKAQYF.

The V and J genes are TRBV7-3 and TRBJ2-6; TRBD2 might be the D (7 bases). This CDR3 has 17 residues. Between the trimmed V and J ends, which lost 0 bases and 2 bases, there was a span of 11 bases. Germline V gives CDR1 SGHTA, CDR2 FQGTGA. The CDR3 reads CASSLTPGGAGANVLTF. The CDR3 nucleotides are TGTGCCAGCAGCTTAACGCCGGGGGGCGCTGGGGCCAACGTCCTGACTTTC.

The V and J genes are TRBV2 and TRBJ2-1; no firm D call. Trimming left V 3 bases short and J 4 bases short, with 4 bases between. This CDR3 has 12 amino acids. CDR1 is SNHLY, CDR2 FYNNEI, per germline. CDR3 DNA: TGTGCCAGCAGTGATGCGTACAATGAGCAGTTCTTC. Amino acids: CASSDAYNEQFF.

CDR3 amino acids: CASSQDWGAVHKNIQYF. The DNA for the CDR3 is TGCGCCAGCAGCCAAGATTGGGGGGCCGTGCACAAAAACATTCAGTACTTC. The chain has TRBV4-3 and TRBJ2-4; D possibly matches TRBD1 or TRBD2 (6 bases each). Germline V lookup: CDR1 LGHNA, CDR2 YSLEER. This CDR3 comprises 17 residues. Trimming cost V 0 bases and J 3 bases, with 15 bases left between them.

In this sample, this clonotype turned up many times. The chain is built from TRBV20-1 and TRBJ2-1, with 9 bases that match TRBD2. V gave up 0 bases and J gave up 4 bases; unmatched junction bases: 10. Germline CDR1 and CDR2: DFQATT and SNEGSKA (reference sequence). The CDR3 has 17 residues. CDR3 sequence: CSARDAASGTIYNEQFF. The CDR3 DNA is TGCAGTGCTAGAGATGCGGCTAGCGGGACCATTTACAATGAGCAGTTCTTC.

The CDR3 coding sequence is TGTGCCAGCAAGGGTGCAGCGTACATCACAGATACGCAGTATTTT. As protein: CASKGAAYITDTQYF. The genes are TRBV27 and TRBJ2-3; D gene ambiguous. Per the germline V gene, CDR1 is MNHEY and CDR2 is SMNVEV (reference sequence). Deletions cut 7 bases from V and 2 bases from J, with 16 bases between. This CDR3 is 15 amino acids long.